This T cell receptor (beta chain) is from a study of T cell changes during pregnancy in multiple sclerosis. Data came from immunoSEQ multiplex PCR; TCRdb stores just in-frame clones and leaves some out. The table has 90,000 to 120,000 clones, 85% to 95% seen once. CDR1 SGHAT and CDR2 FQNNGV come from the germline V gene. Trimming removed 3 bases from V and 8 bases from J; junction bases left unmatched: 13. The CDR3 sequence is 16 residues long. The sequencing used peripheral blood, collected in the third trimester of pregnancy. V usage is TRBV11-2 and J usage is TRBJ1-2; 9 positions agree with TRBD1. The TCR sequence derives from a female donor in good health, enrolled as a control in a pregnancy study. The CDR3 DNA is TGTGCCAGCAGCTTTCCTGACAGGGGGGGATTTGTGGGCTACACCTTC. As protein: CASSFPDRGGFVGYTF.